The 3 T cell receptor beta chains given below trace back to one sample, sequenced in a study of regulatory T cells in long-lasting Graves disease. Time point indicated: newly diagnosed GD, antithyroid drugs for less than 3 months. PBMCs provided the RNA from which the TCR library was made. Arm-PCR of CDR3 regions and iRepertoire HTBI primers were used to build TCR beta libraries. In TCRdb, the multiplex PCR reads were re-called with MiXCR into one record per CDR3 protein. Here the sample spans about 440,000 distinct CDR3 sequences, just under 15% being singletons. These data also featured in a second study, about T cells in Graves' hyperthyroidism and ophthalmopathy.

The source material was peripheral blood mononuclear cells (PBMCs), sampled at new diagnosis, from a patient treated with antithyroid drugs. These receptors all stem from a woman aged 25 to 39 with Graves disease.

Notes on this clonotype: A read error may be the cause here, since a much bigger clone is one base away. In this CDR3 the conserved last residue, phenylalanine or tryptophan, is missing, so a read error is likely. J is TRBJ1-5 and V is TRBV28; D call uncertain. V lost 1 base to trimming and J lost 6 bases, with 7 bases between them. CDR1 is MDHEN and CDR2 is SYDVKM in the germline V gene. The CDR3 sequence is 13 residues long. DNA of the CDR3: TGTGCCAGCAGTTTATACGGAATTCAGCCCCAGCATATT. It codes for CASSLYGIQPQHI.

Ten or more counts support this clonotype. V is TRBV3-1 and J is TRBJ2-7; TRBD2 aligns across 8 bases. V shed 5 bases and J 0 bases; nucleotides not matched to a gene: 3. Looked up from germline, CDR1 is LGHDT and CDR2 is YNNKEL (reference sequence). The CDR3 is 14 residues long. CDR3 in DNA: TGTGCCAGCAGCGCGGGAGGTATCTCCTACGAGCAGTACTTC. Its protein is CASSAGGISYEQYF.

This clonotype was counted at least ten times. The chain has TRBV12-3 or TRBV12-4 and TRBJ1-4, with D tentatively TRBD1 (6 bases). The CDR3 is made up of 15 amino acids. V dropped 7 bases and J dropped 4 bases, with 16 bases sitting between them. The CDR3 DNA reads as TGTGCCAGCACGGCACAGGGAGGAAGTAATGAAAAACTGTTTTTT. Translating gives CASTAQGGSNEKLFF.